Following are 21 T cell receptor beta chains from one sample sequenced in a study of blood T cell repertoires in COVID-19. Some clones are missing from TCRdb's copy, which holds only in-frame ones; the method was immunoSEQ multiplex PCR. Seen here are some 240,000 clones, 70% to 85% observed once, and the top ten hold approximately 9.4%. Sequenced sample: peripheral blood. These receptors all stem from a woman of 80 years or more with acute or convalescent COVID-19.

The chain is built from TRBV5-4 and TRBJ2-1; TRBD1 agrees at 10 bases. The CDR3 is 15 amino acids. Germline CDR1 reads SGHNT; CDR2 reads YYREEE (reference sequence). V dropped 4 bases and J dropped 8; count of bases not matched to a gene: 9. CDR3 nucleotides: TGTGCCAGCAGCCGGACAGGGGGTTATCGTGATGAGCAGTTCTTC. Amino acids: CASSRTGGYRDEQFF.

V usage is TRBV3-1 (or the pseudogene TRBV3-2) and J usage is TRBJ2-3; 14 nucleotides line up with TRBD2. CDR3 length: 18 residues. V lost 1 base, J lost 0 bases, and 3 bases stayed unmatched. CDR1 and CDR2 (germline): LGHDT, YNNKEL (reference sequence). The CDR3 here is CASSQGLAGGPSTDTQYF. The CDR3 DNA follows: TGTGCCAGCAGCCAAGGACTAGCGGGGGGGCCGAGCACAGATACGCAGTATTTT.

This clone was counted once. The chain has TRBV7-3 and TRBJ2-3; possibly TRBD2 for D (6 bases). Per the germline V gene, CDR1 is SGHTA and CDR2 is FQGTGA. This CDR3 contains 15 residues. Trimming removed 2 bases at V and 5 bases at J, with 14 bases between. The CDR3 sequence: CASSLRDSRKDTQYF. CDR3 in DNA: TGTGCCAGCAGCTTACGGGACTCCCGGAAAGATACGCAGTATTTT.

This clone came up once. The sample carries other DNA sequences with the same CDR3. The rearrangement joins TRBV9 to TRBJ2-6; D gene unclear. Germline CDR1 SGDLS, CDR2 YYNGEE. This CDR3 is built from 15 residues. V was shortened by 1 base and J by 0 bases, with 5 bases between the two germline ends. In DNA, the CDR3 is TGTGCCAGCAGCGTAACTGGCTCTGGGGCCAACGTCCTGACTTTC. Its protein product is CASSVTGSGANVLTF.

This chain links TRBV7-6 with TRBJ1-2; D uncertain. The V end lost 1 base, the J end lost 4 bases, and 16 bases lay between the germline ends. The CDR3 is made up of 16 amino acids. In germline, CDR1 is SGHVS, CDR2 FNYEAQ. The chain's CDR3 is CASSLVAEGGPYGYTF. CDR3 coding DNA: TGTGCCAGCAGCTTAGTTGCTGAGGGAGGGCCCTATGGCTACACCTTC.

As DNA, the CDR3 is TGTGCCAGTAGTATTTTCGGGGGGGGGAATCAGCCCCAGCATTTT. It yields the protein CASSIFGGGNQPQHF. The rearrangement joins TRBV19 to TRBJ1-5, with D possibly being TRBD1 (5 bases). Trimming left V 3 bases short and J 4 bases short, with 13 bases between. The germline gives CDR1 LNHDA, CDR2 SQIVND (reference sequence). CDR3 length: 15 amino acids.

The V call is TRBV2, the J call TRBJ1-5; no firm D call. This CDR3 spans 12 amino acids. V was cut by 2 bases and J by 4 bases, with 3 bases left in between. CDR1 SNHLY and CDR2 FYNNEI come from the germline V gene. The DNA for the CDR3 is TGTGCCAGCAGTGAATCAAATCAGCCCCAGCATTTT. Translated: CASSESNQPQHF.

The rearrangement uses TRBV6-6 and TRBJ1-2, with 8 bases that match TRBD1. Germline loops: CDR1 MNHNY, CDR2 SVGAGI (reference sequence). With 4 bases clipped from V and 6 bases from J, the junction kept 1 base outside the gene matches. The CDR3 loop spans 12 amino acids. In nucleotides, the CDR3 is TGTGCCAGCAGTTTACAGGGGGATGGCTACACCTTC. Its translation is CASSLQGDGYTF.

As regards this clone: The sample has other DNA sequences that encode this CDR3 too. V gene TRBV5-1 combines with J gene TRBJ1-5, with D tentatively TRBD1 (6 bases). V lost 0 bases to trimming and J lost 0 bases, with 7 bases between them. This CDR3 contains 15 residues. Germline CDR1 SGHRS, CDR2 YFSETQ. This CDR3 reads CASSLAGDSNQPQHF. CDR3 bases: TGCGCCAGCAGCTTGGCAGGGGATAGCAATCAGCCCCAGCATTTT.

This clone was seen only a few times. The chain combines TRBV9 with TRBJ2-3; D unclear. The CDR3 sequence is 12 residues long. The V and J ends lost 7 bases and 2 bases respectively, with 8 bases between them. From germline, CDR1 is SGDLS and CDR2 YYNGEE. CDR3 amino acids: CASRSFTDTQYF. The CDR3 region has the DNA TGTGCCAGCCGGAGTTTCACAGATACGCAGTATTTT. Full variable domain (rest looked up from reference TRBV9 and TRBJ2-3): DSGVTQTPKHLITATGQRVTLRCSPRSGDLSVYWYQQSLDQGLQFLIQYYNGEERAKGNILERFSAQQFPDLHSELNLSSLELGDSALYFCASRSFTDTQYFGPGTRLTVL.

This sequence joins TRBV5-1 and TRBJ2-7, with D possibly being TRBD1 (6 bases). V was pared by 4 bases and J by 2 bases, with 13 bases between. CDR1 SGHRS and CDR2 YFSETQ come from the germline V gene. This CDR3 comprises 14 residues. CDR3 in DNA: TGCGCCAGCAGCCATGACAGGAGACCCTACGAGCAGTACTTC. Encoded protein: CASSHDRRPYEQYF.

Only a few counts were recorded for this clone. This sequence joins TRBV28 and TRBJ1-2, with TRBD1 matching over 10 bases. Germline assignment: CDR1 MDHEN and CDR2 SYDVKM. The CDR3 sequence is 17 residues long. V lost 6 bases and J lost 5; bases outside the gene matches: 15. The CDR3 sequence: CASSPIALGQGRYGYTF. CDR3 nucleotides: TGTGCCAGCAGCCCAATCGCTCTGGGACAGGGGCGGTATGGCTACACCTTC.

The CDR3 DNA reads as TGTGCCAGTAGTATATCCGGGACGGGGGCAGATACGCAGTATTTT. As protein: CASSISGTGADTQYF. The gene calls are TRBV19 and TRBJ2-3, with TRBD2 as a possible D gene (6 bases). Germline V gives CDR1 LNHDA, CDR2 SQIVND (reference sequence). Trimming removed 2 bases at V and 4 bases at J, with 13 bases between. This CDR3 has 15 amino acids.

The chain couples TRBV6-1 to TRBJ2-5; D is uncertain. The V gene lost 2 bases and the J gene lost 5 bases, with 12 bases spanning the gap. The CDR3 is 14 residues long. The germline V gene has CDR1 MNHNS and CDR2 SASEGT. The chain's CDR3 is CASSETALRETQYF. In DNA form, the CDR3 reads TGTGCCAGCAGTGAAACGGCATTGCGGGAGACCCAGTACTTC.

This clone was found a few times. The chain couples TRBV19 to TRBJ2-7; 9 bases align to TRBD1. Trimming took 4 bases from V and 7 from J; bases not matched to a gene: 8. Germline assignment: CDR1 LNHDA and CDR2 SQIVND (reference sequence). The CDR3 extends over 14 amino acids. CDR3 bases: TGTGCCAGTAGTACAACAGGGGGCGCGGGGGAGCAGTACTTC. Translated: CASSTTGGAGEQYF. The whole variable domain, remainder taken from reference TRBV19 and TRBJ2-7, is DGGITQSPKYLFRKEGQNVTLSCEQNLNHDAMYWYRQDPGQGLRLIYYSQIVNDFQKGDIAEGYSVSREKKESFPLTVTSAQKNPTAFYLCASSTTGGAGEQYFGPGTRLTVT.

The sample holds a few counts of this clone. J is TRBJ1-2 and V is TRBV7-9, with D unclear. Germline loops: CDR1 SEHNR, CDR2 FQNEAQ (reference sequence). Deletions cut 4 bases from V and 4 bases from J, with 10 bases between. The CDR3 covers 13 residues. The CDR3 nucleotides are TGTGCCAGCAGCTCGAGTGATGGCTATGGCTACACCTTC. Translation: CASSSSDGYGYTF.

This chain links TRBV18 with TRBJ1-6, with 7 bases fitting TRBD1. The CDR3 contains 15 residues. Germline CDR1 is KGHSH and CDR2 is LQKENI. The ends lost 6 bases at V and 7 bases at J; junction bases unmatched: 9. CDR3 region: CASSLDRVENSPLHF. The CDR3 bases are TGTGCCAGCTCCCTCGACAGGGTTGAAAATTCACCCCTCCACTTT.

The rearrangement uses TRBV28 and TRBJ1-6; D is unclear. Per germline, CDR1 MDHEN and CDR2 SYDVKM. V lost 6 bases to trimming and J lost 0 bases, with 9 bases between them. This CDR3 contains 15 residues. The CDR3 spells CASREGSSYNSPLHF. CDR3 DNA: TGTGCCAGCAGGGAGGGAAGCTCCTATAATTCACCCCTCCACTTT.

The chain couples TRBV2 to TRBJ1-1; tentative D call: TRBD1 (6 bases). Germline V gene lookup returns CDR1 SNHLY and CDR2 FYNNEI. The CDR3 loop spans 13 amino acids. V lost 6 bases and J lost 6, with 14 bases in between. The DNA for the CDR3 is TGTGCCAGCAGCAGGGGCGGTGTCGCTGAAGCTTTCTTT. It yields the protein CASSRGGVAEAFF.

The chain employs TRBV5-6 and TRBJ1-2; 12 bases match TRBD1. The junction had 1 base not matched to a gene; V was cut back by 4 bases and J by 3 bases. The germline CDR1 and CDR2 sequences are SGHDT and YYEEEE. This CDR3 spans 14 amino acids. CDR3 nucleotide sequence: TGTGCCAGCAGCGGGACAGGGGGCGACTATGGCTACACCTTC. Encoded protein: CASSGTGGDYGYTF.

This chain joins TRBV7-6 and TRBJ1-2; the D is unclear. This CDR3 has 15 residues. The V end lost 1 base, the J end lost 5 bases, and 14 bases lay between the germline ends. The V gene's germline CDR1 is SGHVS and CDR2 FNYEAQ. The chain's CDR3 is CASSLGVAETYGYTF. The CDR3 coding sequence is TGTGCCAGCAGCTTAGGGGTGGCGGAAACTTATGGCTACACCTTC. The full variable domain, rest sourced from reference TRBV7-6 and TRBJ1-2, is GAGVSQSPRYKVTKRGQDVALRCDPISGHVSLYWYRQALGQGPEFLTYFNYEAQQDKSGLPNDRFSAERPEGSISTLTIQRTEQRDSAMYRCASSLGVAETYGYTFGSGTRLTVV.